Shown below are 5 T cell receptor beta chains from a single sample sequenced in a study of beta chain features in type 1 diabetes. Sequenced material consisted of expressed TCRB transcripts (all of the isolated RNA was reverse transcribed). Using immunoSEQ multiplex PCR, the repertoire was profiled, and TCRdb retains in-frame clones only, with some absent. The profile shows around 99,000 clones, almost 40% of them singletons. The sequencing sample was made of stem cell memory CD4+ T cells from blood. The receptors come from a woman aged 18-29 years in good health.

The chain couples TRBV7-8 to TRBJ1-5; possibly TRBD1 for D (5 bases). Germline CDR1 SGHVS, CDR2 FQNEAQ. This CDR3 spans 16 amino acids. V shed 4 bases and J shed 1 base, with 14 bases lying between them. In nucleotides, the CDR3 is TGTGCCAGCAGCTGGGACCTGGGAGGGAGCAATCAGCCCCAGCATTTT. This gives the protein CASSWDLGGSNQPQHF.

This clone was counted a few times. V gene TRBV10-3 combines with J gene TRBJ1-1; 7 bases align to TRBD1. The CDR3 contains 10 residues. Germline V gives CDR1 ENHRY, CDR2 SYGVKD. V shed 11 bases and J 6 bases; nucleotides not matched to a gene: 3. The CDR3 loop is CASRGPEAFF. The CDR3 nucleotides are TGTGCCTCGAGGGGGCCTGAAGCTTTCTTT.

The V gene is TRBV28, the J gene TRBJ1-1, with a weak D call TRBD1 (6 bases). The CDR3 consists of 14 residues. Germline V gene lookup returns CDR1 MDHEN and CDR2 SYDVKM. Trimming took 7 bases from V and 0 from J, leaving 12 bases between them. This CDR3 is CASTSGQLNTEAFF. The CDR3 DNA reads as TGTGCCAGCACCTCTGGACAGCTGAACACTGAAGCTTTCTTT.

The chain combines TRBV11-2 with TRBJ2-3, with TRBD2 matching over 9 bases. The CDR3 is made up of 16 amino acids. Germline V gene data show CDR1 as SGHAT and CDR2 as FQNNGV. Germline trimming cut 5 bases from V and 3 bases from J; bases unmatched to any gene: 9. The CDR3 DNA sequence: TGTGCCAGCAGCCGTCCGACTAGCGGAATAACAGATACGCAGTATTTT. It is translated as CASSRPTSGITDTQYF.

This clone appeared once. This chain uses TRBV30 with TRBJ2-7, with D maybe TRBD1 (5 bases). V shed 1 base and J shed 4 bases, with 11 bases lying between them. Germline CDR1 reads GTSNPN; CDR2 reads SVGIG (reference sequence). The CDR3 spans 13 residues. The CDR3: CAWSDDRPYEQYF. CDR3 bases: TGTGCCTGGAGTGACGACAGACCGTACGAGCAGTACTTC.